The next 26 T cell receptor beta chains were all read from a single sample in a study of graft-versus-host responses after intestinal transplantation. No cognate antigen is known for these TCRs. Method: immunoSEQ multiplex PCR; TCRdb's copy keeps in-frame clones and lacks some. This sample has about 120,000 clones, with 90% found just once. The source was unstimulated CD4+ T cells sorted from spleen or lymph node cells, collected before intestinal transplant. The receptors shown here come from a human donor who received an intestinal transplant.

The chain employs TRBV13 and TRBJ2-3; D is unclear. Looked up from germline, CDR1 is PRHDT and CDR2 is FYEKMQ (reference sequence). The CDR3 is 11 residues long. With 5 bases removed from V and 4 bases from J, the gap between germline ends came to 4 bases. The DNA for the CDR3 is TGTGCCAGCAGCCCCTCAGATACGCAGTATTTT. This encodes CASSPSDTQYF.

This chain joins TRBV4-3 and TRBJ2-5, with 7 bases matching TRBD1. CDR1 and CDR2 from the germline V gene are LGHNA and YSLEER. The ends lost 0 bases at V and 5 bases at J; junction bases unmatched: 12. The CDR3 consists of 17 residues. This chain's CDR3 is CASSQDLRQGVWETQYF. As DNA, the CDR3 is TGCGCCAGCAGCCAAGACTTAAGGCAGGGGGTATGGGAGACCCAGTACTTC.

The chain uses TRBV5-8 and TRBJ1-1; 9 nucleotides agree with TRBD1. J was trimmed by 2 bases and V by 1 base; bases with no gene match: 3. Germline V gives CDR1 SGHTS, CDR2 YDEGEE. The CDR3 covers 15 residues. CDR3 sequence: CASSLRGQGNTEAFF. CDR3 nucleotide sequence: TGTGCCAGCAGCTTGAGGGGACAGGGCAACACTGAAGCTTTCTTT.

This clone has a single count. This rearrangement joins TRBV30 to TRBJ2-1; no firm D call. The ends were cut back, 2 bases at V and 7 bases at J, with 6 bases in the middle. Germline CDR1 is GTSNPN and CDR2 is SVGIG (reference sequence). The length of the CDR3 is 11 residues. This chain's CDR3 is CAWSNLNEQFF. DNA for the CDR3: TGTGCCTGGAGTAATCTGAATGAGCAGTTCTTC.

The chain recombines TRBV6-1 with TRBJ2-5; D is unresolved. Germline V gene lookup returns CDR1 MNHNS and CDR2 SASEGT. The length of the CDR3 is 14 residues. The V end was cut by 0 bases, the J end by 1 base, with 6 bases between. Here the CDR3 DNA reads TGTGCCAGCAGTGAAGCGGCAGTCCAAGAGACCCAGTACTTC. Protein: CASSEAAVQETQYF.

The chain combines TRBV7-2 with TRBJ1-1; 8 bases fit TRBD1. Trimming cost V 5 bases and J 4 bases; bases outside gene matches: 9. Germline V gene lookup returns CDR1 SGHTA and CDR2 FQGNSA. CDR3 length: 15 amino acids. The CDR3: CASSIYTGGGTEAFF. The CDR3 DNA reads as TGTGCCAGCAGCATTTACACAGGGGGGGGCACTGAAGCTTTCTTT.

The chain combines TRBV4-1 with TRBJ1-5; D call uncertain. The CDR3 is 12 residues long. V was clipped by 3 bases and J by 4 bases, with 4 bases between them. CDR1 and CDR2 (germline): MGHRA, YSYEKL. The chain's CDR3 is CASSHPNQPQHF. As DNA, the CDR3 is TGCGCCAGCAGCCACCCAAATCAGCCCCAGCATTTT.

The rearrangement links TRBV27 to TRBJ2-7; a possible D gene is TRBD1 (6 bases). V lost 2 bases, J lost 1 base, and 12 bases lay in between. The germline gives CDR1 MNHEY, CDR2 SMNVEV (reference sequence). The CDR3 loop spans 15 amino acids. CDR3 amino acids: CASSLRGSGSYEQYF. For the CDR3, the DNA is TGTGCCAGCAGTTTAAGGGGGTCAGGGTCCTACGAGCAGTACTTC.

This chain links TRBV28 with TRBJ2-5; perhaps TRBD1 as D (6 bases). V gave up 1 base and J gave up 2 bases, with 14 bases separating them. Germline V gives CDR1 MDHEN, CDR2 SYDVKM. This CDR3 has 16 residues. The DNA of the CDR3 is TGTGCCAGCAGTTTATCCCATGGGGGCAGTCAAGAGACCCAGTACTTC. This sequence encodes CASSLSHGGSQETQYF.

This clone was recorded only once. This chain connects TRBV9 to TRBJ2-1; 9 bases agree with TRBD1. CDR1 and CDR2 (germline): SGDLS, YYNGEE. V dropped 3 bases and J dropped 3; count of bases not matched to a gene: 7. This CDR3 comprises 16 residues. The CDR3 spells CASSARGTGLYNEQFF. The CDR3 DNA reads as TGTGCCAGCAGCGCGAGGGGGACAGGGCTCTACAATGAGCAGTTCTTC.

V gene TRBV27 combines with J gene TRBJ2-7; 9 bases align to TRBD2. The CDR3 is 16 amino acids. V was clipped by 3 bases and J by 0 bases; unmatched bases: 6. Germline V gene sequence: CDR1 MNHEY, CDR2 SMNVEV (reference sequence). The chain's CDR3 is CASSFLAGSFSYEQYF. The CDR3 DNA reads as TGTGCCAGCAGTTTCCTAGCGGGATCCTTCTCCTACGAGCAGTACTTC.

As concerns this clone: Different DNA sequences within this sample yield the same CDR3. The rearrangement uses TRBV6-5 and TRBJ2-7, with 9 bases matching TRBD1. The trim removed 0 bases at V and 4 bases at J, leaving 7 bases unmatched. The CDR3 extends over 16 amino acids. Per the germline V gene, CDR1 is MNHEY and CDR2 is SVGAGI. The CDR3 DNA follows: TGTGCCAGCAGTTACTCGAAGGGACAGGGCCCTTACGAGCAGTACTTC. This translates into CASSYSKGQGPYEQYF.

In the case of this clone: The identical CDR3 is also encoded by other nucleotide sequences in the sample. The chain joins TRBV5-1 to TRBJ1-2, with 9 nucleotides matching TRBD1. The trim removed 4 bases at V and 4 bases at J, leaving 8 bases unmatched. The CDR3 is 15 amino acids. The V gene's germline CDR1 is SGHRS and CDR2 YFSETQ. The CDR3 sequence is CASSKGQGRSYGYTF. The CDR3, as DNA: TGCGCCAGCAGCAAGGGACAGGGAAGGAGCTATGGCTACACCTTC.

The J gene is TRBJ2-5, the V gene TRBV6-1, with D tentatively TRBD1 (6 bases). The CDR3 runs 16 residues. Trimming pared 4 bases from V and 5 bases from J, leaving 20 bases between. Germline V gives CDR1 MNHNS, CDR2 SASEGT. The CDR3 here is CASSALWTESLETQYF. CDR3 coding DNA: TGTGCCAGCAGTGCTTTGTGGACAGAGAGCCTGGAGACCCAGTACTTC.

The rearrangement links TRBV18 to TRBJ1-2; tentatively, D is TRBD1 (6 bases). The CDR3 length is 14 residues. From germline, CDR1 is KGHSH and CDR2 LQKENI. V lost 4 bases and J 2 bases, leaving 11 bases between the germline ends. CDR3 nucleotides: TGTGCCAGCTCACTACAGGGAGTAAACTATGGCTACACCTTC. Encoded protein: CASSLQGVNYGYTF.

This clone was found once. V is TRBV5-1 and J is TRBJ2-5; TRBD1 is a possible D gene (6 bases). CDR1 SGHRS and CDR2 YFSETQ come from the germline V gene. The germline V and J ends were trimmed by 4 bases and 1 base, with 11 bases remaining between them. The CDR3 is 14 amino acids. DNA for the CDR3: TGCGCCAGCAGCCCAGGGACATTCCAAGAGACCCAGTACTTC. Protein product: CASSPGTFQETQYF.

This rearrangement joins TRBV19 to TRBJ2-1; TRBD2 might be the D (6 bases). Germline V lookup: CDR1 LNHDA, CDR2 SQIVND (reference sequence). The CDR3 covers 15 residues. V was shortened by 5 bases and J by 0 bases, with 11 bases between the two germline ends. The CDR3, as DNA: TGTGCCAGTAGTGTCCGGGGGAACTCCTACAATGAGCAGTTCTTC. Its protein product is CASSVRGNSYNEQFF.

The genes are TRBV27 and TRBJ1-2; 7 bases fit TRBD1. The CDR3 is 15 residues long. V was pared by 5 bases and J by 4 bases, with 10 bases of the junction left unmatched. CDR1 MNHEY and CDR2 SMNVEV come from the germline V gene (reference sequence). The CDR3 nucleotides are TGTGCCAGCAGTCCATACACCGGGACAGCCTATGGCTACACCTTC. This translates into CASSPYTGTAYGYTF.

The chain carries TRBV7-3 and TRBJ1-3; the D gene is possibly TRBD1 (5 bases). The germline V gene has CDR1 SGHTA and CDR2 FQGTGA. CDR3 length: 15 amino acids. V gave up 2 bases and J gave up 0 bases, with 8 bases separating them. The CDR3 bases are TGTGCCAGCAGCTTAGGTCAGGGCTCTGGAAACACCATATATTTT. It encodes CASSLGQGSGNTIYF.

The J gene is TRBJ1-5, the V gene TRBV10-1; a weak D match, TRBD1 (5 bases). Germline V gene lookup returns CDR1 WNHNN and CDR2 SYGVQD (reference sequence). The V and J ends lost 11 bases and 7 bases respectively, with 18 bases between them. This CDR3 has 13 residues. CDR3 bases: TGCGCCCGGGCGGGGGGAGAAAGGCAGCCCCAGCATTTT. Its protein is CARAGGERQPQHF.

The rearrangement uses TRBV4-1 and TRBJ2-1; 7 bases agree with TRBD2. CDR1 and CDR2 from the germline V gene are MGHRA and YSYEKL. This CDR3 region has 19 residues. J gave up 2 bases and V 2 bases, and 15 bases lay outside the gene matches. CDR3 sequence: CASSQSAPVLAATYNEQFF. In DNA form, the CDR3 reads TGCGCCAGCAGCCAATCGGCGCCTGTCCTAGCGGCTACCTACAATGAGCAGTTCTTC.

The chain carries TRBV6-6 and TRBJ2-7; possibly TRBD2 for D (5 bases). The CDR3 runs to 11 residues. V shed 5 bases and J shed 3 bases, with 5 bases lying between them. From germline, CDR1 is MNHNY and CDR2 SVGAGI (reference sequence). Here the CDR3 reads CASSRGYEQYF. CDR3 coding DNA: TGTGCCAGCAGTCGGGGCTACGAGCAGTACTTC.

The chain links TRBV27 to TRBJ2-2, with 9 bases identical to TRBD2. The CDR3 has 17 amino acids. Germline loops: CDR1 MNHEY, CDR2 SMNVEV (reference sequence). Trimming removed 3 bases from V and 6 bases from J; junction bases left unmatched: 11. The CDR3 loop is CASSLREGRGVSGELFF. CDR3 in DNA: TGTGCCAGCAGTTTGCGGGAGGGCCGAGGCGTGTCCGGGGAGCTGTTTTTT.

The gene calls are TRBV7-9 and TRBJ2-7; 9 bases match TRBD1. This CDR3 contains 15 residues. V lost 1 base, J lost 4 bases, and 5 bases stayed unmatched. Germline lookup yields CDR1 SEHNR and CDR2 FQNEAQ (reference sequence). The CDR3 here is CASSLGWGQGYEQYF. CDR3 DNA: TGTGCCAGCAGCTTAGGGTGGGGACAGGGATACGAGCAGTACTTC.

V and J are TRBV28 and TRBJ1-2; TRBD1 aligns across 8 bases. From germline, CDR1 is MDHEN and CDR2 SYDVKM. This CDR3 spans 14 amino acids. J gave up 4 bases and V 4 bases, and 5 bases lay outside the gene matches. CDR3 DNA sequence: TGTGCCAGCAGTTACGGGGACAGGTCCTATGGCTACACCTTC. It is translated as CASSYGDRSYGYTF.

The chain employs TRBV19 and TRBJ2-2, with D tentatively TRBD2 (5 bases). V dropped 0 bases and J dropped 6 bases, with 17 bases sitting between them. Germline lookup yields CDR1 LNHDA and CDR2 SQIVND (reference sequence). This CDR3 spans 17 amino acids. The CDR3 is CASSIDPGEKRAGELFF. The CDR3 region has the DNA TGTGCCAGTAGTATAGATCCAGGAGAGAAGAGGGCCGGGGAGCTGTTTTTT.